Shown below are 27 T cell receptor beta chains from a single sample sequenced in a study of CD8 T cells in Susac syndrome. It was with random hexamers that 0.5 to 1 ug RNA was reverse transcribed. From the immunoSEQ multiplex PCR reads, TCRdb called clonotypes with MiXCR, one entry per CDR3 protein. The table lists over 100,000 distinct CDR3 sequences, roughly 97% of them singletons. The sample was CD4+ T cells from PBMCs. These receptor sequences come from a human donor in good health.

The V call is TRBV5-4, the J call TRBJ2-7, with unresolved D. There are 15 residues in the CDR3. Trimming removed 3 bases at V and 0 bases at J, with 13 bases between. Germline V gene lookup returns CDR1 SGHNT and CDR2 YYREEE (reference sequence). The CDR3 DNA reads TGTGCCAGCAGCTCCGGGCCCTCCTCCTCCTACGAGCAGTACTTC. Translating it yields CASSSGPSSSYEQYF. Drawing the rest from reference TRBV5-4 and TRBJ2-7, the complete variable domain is ETGVTQSPTHLIKTRGQQVTLRCSSQSGHNTVSWYQQALGQGPQFIFQYYREEENGRGNFPPRFSGLQFPNYSSELNVNALELDDSALYLCASSSGPSSSYEQYFGPGTRLTVT.

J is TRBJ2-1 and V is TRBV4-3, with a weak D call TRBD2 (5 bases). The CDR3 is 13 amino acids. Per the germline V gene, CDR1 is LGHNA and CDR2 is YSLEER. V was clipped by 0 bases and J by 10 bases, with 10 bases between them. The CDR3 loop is CASSQDSEIEQFF. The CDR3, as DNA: TGCGCCAGCAGCCAAGATAGCGAAATCGAGCAGTTCTTC.

The CDR3 region has the DNA TGTGCCAGCAGTGGTTGGCCCAAAGCCAAAAACATTCAGTACTTC. This gives the protein CASSGWPKAKNIQYF. This rearrangement joins TRBV6-1 to TRBJ2-4; the D is unclear. Trimming stripped 4 bases from V and 0 bases from J, with 10 bases between. Germline CDR1 MNHNS, CDR2 SASEGT. The CDR3 is 15 residues long.

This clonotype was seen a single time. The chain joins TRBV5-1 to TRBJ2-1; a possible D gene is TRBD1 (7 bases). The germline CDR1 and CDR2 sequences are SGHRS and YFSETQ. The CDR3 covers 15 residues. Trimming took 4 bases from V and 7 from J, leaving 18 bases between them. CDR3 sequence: CASSPRRGRTNEQFF. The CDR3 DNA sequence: TGCGCCAGCAGCCCTCGGAGGGGGCGTACGAATGAGCAGTTCTTC.

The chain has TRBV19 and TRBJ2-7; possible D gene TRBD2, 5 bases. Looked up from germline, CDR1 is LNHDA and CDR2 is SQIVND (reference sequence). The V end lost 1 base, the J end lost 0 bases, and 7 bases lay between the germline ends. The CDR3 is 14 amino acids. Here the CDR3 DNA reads TGTGCCAGTAGTATAGGAGGGAGCTCCTACGAGCAGTACTTC. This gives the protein CASSIGGSSYEQYF.

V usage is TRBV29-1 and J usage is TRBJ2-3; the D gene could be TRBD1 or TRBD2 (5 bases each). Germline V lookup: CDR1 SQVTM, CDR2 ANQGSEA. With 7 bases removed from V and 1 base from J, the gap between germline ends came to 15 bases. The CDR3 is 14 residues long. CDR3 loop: CSARKRDRTDTQYF. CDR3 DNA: TGCAGCGCTCGGAAAAGGGACCGCACAGATACGCAGTATTTT.

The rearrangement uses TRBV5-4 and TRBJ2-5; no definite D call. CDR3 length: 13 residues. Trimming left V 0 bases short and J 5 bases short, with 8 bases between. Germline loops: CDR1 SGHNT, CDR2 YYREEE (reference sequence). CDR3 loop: CASSLGSTETQYF. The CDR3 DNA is TGTGCCAGCAGCTTGGGATCAACGGAGACCCAGTACTTC.

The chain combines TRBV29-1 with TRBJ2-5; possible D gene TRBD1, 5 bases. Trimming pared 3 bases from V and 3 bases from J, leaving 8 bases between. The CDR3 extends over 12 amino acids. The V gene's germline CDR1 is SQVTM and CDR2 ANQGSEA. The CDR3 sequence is CSVDPQEETQYF. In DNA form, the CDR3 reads TGCAGCGTTGACCCACAGGAAGAGACCCAGTACTTC.

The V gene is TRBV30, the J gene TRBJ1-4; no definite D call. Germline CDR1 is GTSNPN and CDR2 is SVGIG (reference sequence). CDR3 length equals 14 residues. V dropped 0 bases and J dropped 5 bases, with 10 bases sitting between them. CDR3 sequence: CAWSVIGRNEKLFF. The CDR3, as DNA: TGTGCCTGGAGTGTAATAGGGCGCAATGAAAAACTGTTTTTT. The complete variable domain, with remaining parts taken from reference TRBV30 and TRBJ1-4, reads SQTIHQWPATLVQPVGSPLSLECTVEGTSNPNLYWYRQAAGRGLQLLFYSVGIGQISSEVPQNLSASRPQDRQFILSSKKLLLSDSGFYLCAWSVIGRNEKLFFGSGTQLSVL.

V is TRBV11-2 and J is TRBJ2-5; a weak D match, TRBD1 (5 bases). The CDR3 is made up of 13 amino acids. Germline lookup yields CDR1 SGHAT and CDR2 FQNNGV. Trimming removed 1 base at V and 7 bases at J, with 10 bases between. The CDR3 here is CASSLVGATTQYF. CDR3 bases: TGTGCCAGCAGCTTAGTAGGGGCTACGACCCAGTACTTC.

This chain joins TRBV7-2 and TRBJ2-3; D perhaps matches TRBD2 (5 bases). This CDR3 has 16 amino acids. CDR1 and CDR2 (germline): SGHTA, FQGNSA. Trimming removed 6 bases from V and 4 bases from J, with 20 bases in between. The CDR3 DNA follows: TGTGCCAGCAGTCCCCAATCGGGGAGCTGGGCAGATACGCAGTATTTT. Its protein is CASSPQSGSWADTQYF.

This CDR3 reads CASAHAQGRDEQYF. As DNA, the CDR3 is TGCGCCAGCGCACATGCACAGGGACGCGACGAGCAGTACTTC. The chain employs TRBV4-3 and TRBJ2-7, with D perhaps TRBD1 (6 bases). This CDR3 comprises 14 residues. Germline CDR1 and CDR2: LGHNA and YSLEER. The V end was cut by 8 bases, the J end by 5 bases, with 19 bases between.

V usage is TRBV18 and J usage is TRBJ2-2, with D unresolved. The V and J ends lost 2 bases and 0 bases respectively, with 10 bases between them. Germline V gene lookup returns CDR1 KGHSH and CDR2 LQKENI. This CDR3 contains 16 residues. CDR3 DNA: TGTGCCAGCTCACCAACCGGAAAAACGAACACCGGGGAGCTGTTTTTT. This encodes CASSPTGKTNTGELFF.

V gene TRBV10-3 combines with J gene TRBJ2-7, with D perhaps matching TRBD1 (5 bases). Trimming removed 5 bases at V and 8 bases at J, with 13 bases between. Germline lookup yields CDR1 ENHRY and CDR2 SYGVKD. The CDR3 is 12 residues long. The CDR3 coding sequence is TGTGCCATCAGTCGATCAGGGAACCAGCAGTACTTC. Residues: CAISRSGNQQYF.

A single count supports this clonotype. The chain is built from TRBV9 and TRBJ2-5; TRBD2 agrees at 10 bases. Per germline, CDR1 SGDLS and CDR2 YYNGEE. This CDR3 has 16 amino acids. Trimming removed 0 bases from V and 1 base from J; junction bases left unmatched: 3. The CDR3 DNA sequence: TGTGCCAGCAGCGTAGCCTGGACTAGCGGCCAAGAGACCCAGTACTTC. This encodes CASSVAWTSGQETQYF.

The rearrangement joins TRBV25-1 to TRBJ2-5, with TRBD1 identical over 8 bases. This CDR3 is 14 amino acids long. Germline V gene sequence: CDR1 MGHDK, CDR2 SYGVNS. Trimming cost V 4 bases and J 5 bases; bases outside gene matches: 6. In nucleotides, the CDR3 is TGTGCCAGCAGTGTCCAGGGGGCGGGGGAGACCCAGTACTTC. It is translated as CASSVQGAGETQYF.

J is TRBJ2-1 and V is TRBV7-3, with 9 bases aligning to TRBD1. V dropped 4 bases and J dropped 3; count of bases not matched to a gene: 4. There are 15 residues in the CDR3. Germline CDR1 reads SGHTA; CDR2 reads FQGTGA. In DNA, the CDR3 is TGTGCCAGCAGCTCAGACAGGGGGAGCTACAATGAGCAGTTCTTC. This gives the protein CASSSDRGSYNEQFF.

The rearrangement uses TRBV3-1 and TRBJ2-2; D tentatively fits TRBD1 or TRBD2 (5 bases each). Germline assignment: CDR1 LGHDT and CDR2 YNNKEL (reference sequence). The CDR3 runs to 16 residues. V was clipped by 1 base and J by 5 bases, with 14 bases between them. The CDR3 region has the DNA TGTGCCAGCAGCCAAGGCGGGTGGGACGGTACCGGGGAGCTGTTTTTT. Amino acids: CASSQGGWDGTGELFF.

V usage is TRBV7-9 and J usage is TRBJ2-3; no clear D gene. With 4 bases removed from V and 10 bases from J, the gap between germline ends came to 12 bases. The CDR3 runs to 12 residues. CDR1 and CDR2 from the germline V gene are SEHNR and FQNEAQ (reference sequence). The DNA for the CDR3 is TGTGCCAGCAGCTCGACTGCAACCCCGCAGTATTTT. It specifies CASSSTATPQYF.

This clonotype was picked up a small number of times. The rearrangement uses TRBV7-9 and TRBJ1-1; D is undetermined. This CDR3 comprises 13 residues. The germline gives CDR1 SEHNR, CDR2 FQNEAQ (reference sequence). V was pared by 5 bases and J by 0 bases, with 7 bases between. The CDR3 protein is CASSLDMNTEAFF. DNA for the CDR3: TGTGCCAGCAGCCTAGATATGAACACTGAAGCTTTCTTT.

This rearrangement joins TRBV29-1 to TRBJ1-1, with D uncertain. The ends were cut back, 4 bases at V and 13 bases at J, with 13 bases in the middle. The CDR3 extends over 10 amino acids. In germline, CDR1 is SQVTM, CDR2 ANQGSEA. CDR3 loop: CSVAVQRDFF. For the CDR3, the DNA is TGCAGCGTTGCGGTCCAACGGGATTTCTTT.

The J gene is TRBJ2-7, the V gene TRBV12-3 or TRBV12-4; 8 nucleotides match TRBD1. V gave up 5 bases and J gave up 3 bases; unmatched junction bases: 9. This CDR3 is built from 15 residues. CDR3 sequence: CASSDPGTGNYEQYF. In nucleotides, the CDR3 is TGTGCCAGCAGTGATCCCGGGACAGGTAACTACGAGCAGTACTTC.

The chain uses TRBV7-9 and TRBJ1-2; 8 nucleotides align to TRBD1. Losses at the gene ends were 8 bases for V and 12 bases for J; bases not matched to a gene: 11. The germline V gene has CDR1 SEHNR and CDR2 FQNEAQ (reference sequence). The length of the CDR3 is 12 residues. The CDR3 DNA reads TGTGCCAGCTTAGGAGGACAGGGCCGCGACACCTTC. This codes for CASLGGQGRDTF.

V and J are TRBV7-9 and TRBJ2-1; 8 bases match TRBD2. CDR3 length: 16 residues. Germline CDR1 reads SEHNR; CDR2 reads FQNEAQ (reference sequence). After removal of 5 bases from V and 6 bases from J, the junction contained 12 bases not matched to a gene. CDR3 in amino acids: CASSPPGGLISNEQFF. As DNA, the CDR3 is TGTGCCAGCAGCCCCCCGGGGGGGCTTATCAGCAATGAGCAGTTCTTC.

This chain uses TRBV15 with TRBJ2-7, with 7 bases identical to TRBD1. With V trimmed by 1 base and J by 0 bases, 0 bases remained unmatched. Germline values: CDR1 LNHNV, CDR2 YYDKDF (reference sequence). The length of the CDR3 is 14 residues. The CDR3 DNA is TGTGCCACCAGCAGAGGGGACAGCTCCTACGAGCAGTACTTC. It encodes CATSRGDSSYEQYF. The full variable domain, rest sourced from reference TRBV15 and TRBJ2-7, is DAMVIQNPRYQVTQFGKPVTLSCSQTLNHNVMYWYQQKSSQAPKLLFHYYDKDFNNEADTPDNFQSRRPNTSFCFLDIRSPGLGDTAMYLCATSRGDSSYEQYFGPGTRLTVT.

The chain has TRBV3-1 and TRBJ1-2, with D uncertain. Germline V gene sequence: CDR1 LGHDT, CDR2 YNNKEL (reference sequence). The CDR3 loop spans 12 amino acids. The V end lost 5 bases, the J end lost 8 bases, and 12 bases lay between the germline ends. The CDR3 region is CASSIRGGGYTF. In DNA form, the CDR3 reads TGTGCCAGCAGCATAAGAGGAGGGGGCTACACCTTC.

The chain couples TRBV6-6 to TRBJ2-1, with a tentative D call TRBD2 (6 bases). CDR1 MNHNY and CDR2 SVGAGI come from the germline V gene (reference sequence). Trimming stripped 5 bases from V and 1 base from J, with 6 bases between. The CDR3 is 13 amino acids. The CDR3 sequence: CASSGTSYNEQFF. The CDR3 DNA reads TGTGCCAGCAGTGGGACTTCCTACAATGAGCAGTTCTTC.